Below, 6 T cell receptor beta chains from the same sample are listed, as sequenced in a study of T cells in Graves' hyperthyroidism and ophthalmopathy. RNA transcripts gave rise to amplified TCR beta CDR3 regions. The HTBI primer set served for first-round RT-PCR of the TCR CDR3. Each CDR3 protein is one row after TCRdb ran MiXCR on the multiplex PCR reads. This sample carries over 500,000 distinct CDR3 sequences, roughly 15% of them seen once, and the ten largest clones take 17%. The sample consisted of blood. All receptors come from a woman younger than 30 with Graves' ophthalmopathy.

This clonotype showed up many times. The J gene is TRBJ2-3, the V gene TRBV4-1, with D tentatively TRBD2 (5 bases). Looked up from germline, CDR1 is MGHRA and CDR2 is YSYEKL. The CDR3 loop spans 15 amino acids. Trimming stripped 4 bases from V and 6 bases from J, with 17 bases between. CDR3 sequence reads: CASSPLPMGGDTQYF. In DNA form, the CDR3 reads TGCGCCAGCAGCCCGCTACCCATGGGCGGGGATACGCAGTATTTT.

This clonotype was seen only a few times. Its ends do not fully match the called genes, so a read error is possible. This rearrangement joins TRBV7-7 to TRBJ2-7, with 9 bases fitting TRBD1. CDR3 size: 13 residues. The germline gives CDR1 SSHAT, CDR2 FNYEAQ (reference sequence). The DNA for the CDR3 is TGTGCTAGCAGCTTTGAGACAGGGGGCGAGCAGTACTTC. Protein sequence: CASSFETGGEQYF. The full variable domain, in which reference TRBV7-7 and TRBJ2-7 provide the parts outside the CDR3, is GAGVSQSPRYKVTKRGQDVTLRCDPISSHATLYWYQQALGQGPEFLTYFNYEAQPDKSGLPSDRFSAERPEGSISTLTIQRTEQRDSAMYRCASSFETGGEQYFGPGTRLTVT.

The sample holds one count of this clonotype. The rearrangement uses TRBV27 and TRBJ2-1, with 11 bases fitting TRBD2. J was trimmed by 7 bases and V by 4 bases; bases with no gene match: 12. CDR3 length equals 17 residues. The germline V gene encodes CDR1 MNHEY and CDR2 SMNVEV (reference sequence). The CDR3 reads CASSSLSGTSGQNEQFF. CDR3 sequence (DNA): TGTGCCAGCAGTTCACTCTCCGGGACTAGCGGACAAAATGAGCAGTTCTTC.

This clonotype was recorded a few times. A read error is possible here, since a much larger clone lies one base away. The chain joins TRBV6-1 to TRBJ2-7; the match to TRBD1 covers 9 bases. The germline CDR1 and CDR2 sequences are MNHNS and SASEGT. The CDR3 loop spans 15 amino acids. The V gene end was trimmed by 3 bases and the J gene end by 8 bases; junction bases not matched to a gene: 11. CDR3 region: CASSETGTGSYKQYF. The CDR3 DNA reads TGTGCCAGCAGTGAGACCGGGACAGGGTCGTACAAGCAGTACTTC.

This clonotype was counted ten times or more. The J gene is TRBJ2-3, the V gene TRBV6-2 or TRBV6-3; 7 nucleotides align to TRBD2. Germline V lookup: CDR1 MNHEY, CDR2 SVGEGT. V gave up 7 bases and J gave up 2 bases; unmatched junction bases: 9. This CDR3 region has 15 residues. The CDR3 nucleotides are TGTGCCAGCACCCCCGGGCGGGAGTTCACAGATACGCAGTATTTT. Protein: CASTPGREFTDTQYF.

V usage is TRBV5-1 and J usage is TRBJ2-1; D perhaps matches TRBD1 (6 bases). The CDR3 consists of 16 residues. The V gene's germline CDR1 is SGHRS and CDR2 YFSETQ. V was cut by 2 bases and J by 4 bases, with 16 bases left in between. CDR3 in amino acids: CASSLTRDTGYNEQFF. CDR3 DNA sequence: TGCGCCAGCAGCTTAACCCGGGACACAGGATACAATGAGCAGTTCTTC.